Only a few counts were recorded for the clone carrying this T cell receptor (beta chain). Its antigen is not known. Both 60 Vbeta primers and 13 Jbeta primers went into the PCR. Study processing details: Later reanalysis found about 78 million unique TCR beta chains, 9 million to 12 million of them shared. Data came from immunoSEQ multiplex PCR; TCRdb stores just in-frame clones and leaves some out. Clone size and the V and J calls come from that table; the DNA yielded D and trimming. Of approximately 290,000 clones listed, about 80% are singletons. V dropped 3 bases and J dropped 8; count of bases not matched to a gene: 6. Germline CDR1 is MDHEN and CDR2 is SYDVKM. The CDR3 loop spans 14 amino acids. This sample is part of a study of cytomegalovirus exposure and HLA in healthy donors. General study points: Presence/absence analysis assumed near-uniform sequencing depth across donors. Earlier analysis found most TCR beta V segments productive about 87% or about 30% of the time.

The sample consisted of PBMCs. V and J are TRBV28 and TRBJ1-4, with 7 bases matching TRBD1. The source of this sequence is a girl aged 2 to 9 in good health and CMV-seronegative. The DNA for the CDR3 is TGTGCCAGCAGTTTGACAGGGATGAGAGAAAAACTGTTTTTT. It codes for CASSLTGMREKLFF.